These T cell receptor beta chains were read from a single sample in a study of blood T cell repertoires in COVID-19. Clones were read by immunoSEQ multiplex PCR, and TCRdb kept only the in-frame ones, dropping some. This sample has fewer than 250,000 clones; just under 85% occur once, and the top ten carry 0.95%. Specimen: peripheral blood. The receptor set was obtained from a man in his 60s with COVID-19, enrolled during active disease. The conserved cysteine and the conserved F or W are not part of the CDR3 here. The order of the fields is clone size, J gene, V gene, CDR3 protein. The size entry is marked missing in some rows and otherwise reads once, few, many or a size class.

NA TRBJ1-1 TRBV9 ASSWGDLNTEAF
NA TRBJ2-5 TRBV29-1 SAGQGRGETQY
NA TRBJ1-1 TRBV18 ASSRQGASEAF
once TRBJ2-7 TRBV5-8 ASSLLYGSSTYEQY
NA TRBJ1-6 TRBV5-3 AQLRDRDNSPLH
NA TRBJ1-1 TRBV6-5 ASSYSLRITEAF
NA TRBJ2-1 TRBV5-1 ASSLSGTPLGNEQF
NA TRBJ1-4 TRBV28 ASSLGRGDEKLF
NA TRBJ1-5 TRBV6-2/TRBV6-3 ASSLVLNQPQH
NA TRBJ1-5 TRBV28 ASSLPSSQKNQPQH
NA TRBJ2-1 TRBV6-2/TRBV6-3 ASSLATSGRVNEQF
NA TRBJ1-2 TRBV13 ASSLETARPFYGYT
NA TRBJ1-2 TRBV7-6 ASSQQGDDGYT
NA TRBJ1-5 TRBV5-1 ASSLTGGKGNQPQH
once TRBJ2-2 TRBV7-8 ASSHITSHTGELF
once TRBJ1-6 TRBV7-9 ASSFGGAHNSPLH
once TRBJ1-5 TRBV19 ATKTRGNQPQH
NA TRBJ1-2 TRBV19 ASSRGRDFASSNYGYT
NA TRBJ1-5 TRBV2 ASTAEGLPQH
NA TRBJ1-1 TRBV5-1 ASSLGGGAGTEAF
NA TRBJ2-1 TRBV7-9 ATVANEQF
NA TRBJ1-5 TRBV19 ASQTGRASNQPQH
few TRBJ2-2 TRBV27 ASSSGGIGTGELF
NA TRBJ1-1 TRBV5-4 ASSSTFSGEGSTEAF
NA TRBJ2-7 TRBV30 ACIITGGSSYEQY
few TRBJ2-2 TRBV20-1 SASSLPNTGELF
once TRBJ1-5 TRBV6-5 ASNPTGPSNQPQH
once TRBJ2-1 TRBV4-2 ASSQGFLAGEDEQF
NA TRBJ2-2 TRBV6-5 ASRYGTANTGELF
NA TRBJ1-4 TRBV19 ASSGEDRGNEKLF
once TRBJ1-3 TRBV18 ASSPSLEGSGNTIY